This T cell receptor beta chain comes out of a study of cytomegalovirus exposure and HLA in healthy donors. Study details: Inside one of the first data releases sat about 85 million unique TCRs taken from HLA-typed donors.

The CDR3 extends over 14 amino acids. CDR1 MNHEY and CDR2 SVGAGI come from the germline V gene. V lost 2 bases, J lost 6 bases, and 13 bases lay in between. The PCR contained 60 Vbeta and 13 Jbeta primers. Generated by immunoSEQ multiplex PCR, the TCRdb table keeps only in-frame clones and is missing some. The sample lists some 120,000 clones, about 80% seen once, with over 2.5% in the top ten. Points from the study as a whole: CMV antigen specificity was confirmed in vitro for three CMV-associated chains. Sequencing likely generated an artifact that appeared as a cluster of highly shared sequence variants.

Details on this clone: Its antigen is unknown.

The sequence derives from a male donor in good health and CMV-seronegative. The sample taken for sequencing was PBMCs. The chain joins TRBV6-5 to TRBJ1-1; D is perhaps TRBD1 (6 bases). This CDR3 reads CASSYRDIRPEAFF. The DNA for the CDR3 is TGTGCCAGCAGTTACCGGGACATAAGACCTGAAGCTTTCTTT.